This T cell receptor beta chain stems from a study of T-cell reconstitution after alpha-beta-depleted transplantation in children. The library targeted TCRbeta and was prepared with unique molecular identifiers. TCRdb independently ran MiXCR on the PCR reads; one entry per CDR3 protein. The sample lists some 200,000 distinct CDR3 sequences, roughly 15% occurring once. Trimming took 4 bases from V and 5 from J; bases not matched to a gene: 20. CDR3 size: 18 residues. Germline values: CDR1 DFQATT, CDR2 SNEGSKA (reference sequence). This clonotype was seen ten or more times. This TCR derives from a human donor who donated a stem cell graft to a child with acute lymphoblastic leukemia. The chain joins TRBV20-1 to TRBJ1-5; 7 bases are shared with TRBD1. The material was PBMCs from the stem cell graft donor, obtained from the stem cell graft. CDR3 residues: CSANMDPDRAIYDQPQHF. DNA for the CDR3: TGCAGTGCTAATATGGATCCAGACAGGGCCATTTATGATCAGCCCCAGCATTTT.